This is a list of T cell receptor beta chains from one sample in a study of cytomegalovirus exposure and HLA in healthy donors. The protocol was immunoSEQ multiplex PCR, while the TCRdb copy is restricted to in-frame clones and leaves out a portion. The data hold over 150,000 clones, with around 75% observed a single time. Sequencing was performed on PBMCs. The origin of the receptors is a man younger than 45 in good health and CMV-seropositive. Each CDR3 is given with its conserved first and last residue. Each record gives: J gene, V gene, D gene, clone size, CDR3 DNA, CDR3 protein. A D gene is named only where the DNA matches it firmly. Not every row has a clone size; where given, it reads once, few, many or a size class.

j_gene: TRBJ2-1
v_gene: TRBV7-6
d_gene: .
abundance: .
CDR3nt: TGTGCCAGCAGGTGGGCCCCCTCGGATGAGCAGTTCTTC
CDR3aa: CASRWAPSDEQFF

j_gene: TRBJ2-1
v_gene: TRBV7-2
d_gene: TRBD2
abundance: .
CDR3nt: TGTGCCAGCGGGAGCGGGGGGGACTACAATGAGCAGTTCTTC
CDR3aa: CASGSGGDYNEQFF

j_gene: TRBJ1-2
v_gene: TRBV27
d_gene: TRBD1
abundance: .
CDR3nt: TGTGCCAGCAGTTTACAAGGGGGCCAAAGCTATGGCTACACCTTC
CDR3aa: CASSLQGGQSYGYTF

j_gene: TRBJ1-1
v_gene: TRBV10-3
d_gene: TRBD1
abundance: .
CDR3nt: TGTGCCATGCGACAGGGCGGCACTGAAGCTTTCTTT
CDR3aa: CAMRQGGTEAFF

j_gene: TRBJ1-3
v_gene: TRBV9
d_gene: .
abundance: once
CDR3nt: TGTGCCAGCAGCTTGGGCCAGGTCTCCTCTGGAAACACCATATATTTT
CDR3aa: CASSLGQVSSGNTIYF

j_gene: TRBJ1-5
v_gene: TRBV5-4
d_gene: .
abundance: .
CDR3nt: TGTGCCAGCAGCTTAGGGGGGGTTAGCAATCAGCCCCAGCATTTT
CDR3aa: CASSLGGVSNQPQHF

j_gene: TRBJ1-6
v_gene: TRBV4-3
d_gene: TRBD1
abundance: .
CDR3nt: TGCGCCAGCAGCCAAGGGACAGGGGGGAATTCACCCCTCCACTTT
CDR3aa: CASSQGTGGNSPLHF

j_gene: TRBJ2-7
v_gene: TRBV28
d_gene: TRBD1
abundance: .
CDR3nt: TGTGCCAGCAGCTCACCGGGACAGGGGGTTTCCTACGAGCAGTACTTC
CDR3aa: CASSSPGQGVSYEQYF

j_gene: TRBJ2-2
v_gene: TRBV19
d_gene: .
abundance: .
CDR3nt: TGTGCCAGTAGTATAGAACAGTACACCGGGGAGCTGTTTTTT
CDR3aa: CASSIEQYTGELFF

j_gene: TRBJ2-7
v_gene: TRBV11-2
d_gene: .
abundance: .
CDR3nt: TGTGCCAGCAGCTCCCAAGGTTCAGGGTTAGTAGGTGAGCAGTACTTC
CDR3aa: CASSSQGSGLVGEQYF

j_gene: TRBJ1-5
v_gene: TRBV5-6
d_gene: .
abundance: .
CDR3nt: TGTGCCAGCAGCTTGTGGGCGGGGAGCAATCAGCCCCAGCATTTT
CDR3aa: CASSLWAGSNQPQHF

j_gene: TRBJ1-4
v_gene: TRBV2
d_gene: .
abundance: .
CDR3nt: TGTGCCAGCATAGGCGAGCGTTCTGGACTGTTTTTT
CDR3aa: CASIGERSGLFF

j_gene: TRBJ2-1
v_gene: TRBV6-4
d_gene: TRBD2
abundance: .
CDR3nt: TGTGCCAGCAGTGCCCGGGGTAGCGGGATGTACAATGAGCAGTTCTTC
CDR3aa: CASSARGSGMYNEQFF

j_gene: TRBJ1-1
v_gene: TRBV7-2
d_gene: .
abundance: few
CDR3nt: TGTGCCAGCAGCTTAAAAGGGGACACTGAAGCTTTCTTT
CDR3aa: CASSLKGDTEAFF

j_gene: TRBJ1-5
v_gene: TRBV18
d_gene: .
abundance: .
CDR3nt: TGTGCCAGCTCACCCGCGGGACCTAGCAGCCAGCCCCAGCATTTT
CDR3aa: CASSPAGPSSQPQHF

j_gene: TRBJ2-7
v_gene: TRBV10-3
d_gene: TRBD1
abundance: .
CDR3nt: TGTGCCACCGGGGACAGAGACTACGAGCAGTACTTC
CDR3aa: CATGDRDYEQYF

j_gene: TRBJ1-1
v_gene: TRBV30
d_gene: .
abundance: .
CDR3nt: TGTGCCTGGAGTTTTAGTCCTGAAGCCTTCTTT
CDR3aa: CAWSFSPEAFF

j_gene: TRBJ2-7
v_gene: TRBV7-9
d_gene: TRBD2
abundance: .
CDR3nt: TGTGCCAGCAGCCCTCGCCATCTTACTAGCGGGTTCAACTACGAGCAGTACTTC
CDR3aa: CASSPRHLTSGFNYEQYF

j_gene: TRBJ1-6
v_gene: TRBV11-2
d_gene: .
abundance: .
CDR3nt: TGTGCCAGCAGCTCCGGGGGGCCTCGTTCACCCCTCCACTTT
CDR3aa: CASSSGGPRSPLHF

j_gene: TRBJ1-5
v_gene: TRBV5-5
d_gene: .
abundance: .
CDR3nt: TGTGCCAGCAGCCTACAGATTTTGGGCAGGGGTCATCAGCCCCAGCATTTT
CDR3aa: CASSLQILGRGHQPQHF

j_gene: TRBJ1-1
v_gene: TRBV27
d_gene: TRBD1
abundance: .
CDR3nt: TGTGCCAGCAGTTCAGGACAGGCCGGGAACACTGAAGCTTTCTTT
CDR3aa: CASSSGQAGNTEAFF

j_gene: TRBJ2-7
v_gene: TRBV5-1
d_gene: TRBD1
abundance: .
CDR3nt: TGCGCCAGCAGCTTGGGACAGGGATCAATTTACTCCTACGAGCAGTACTTC
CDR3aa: CASSLGQGSIYSYEQYF

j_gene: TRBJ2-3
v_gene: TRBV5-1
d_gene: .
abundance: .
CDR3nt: TGCGCCAGCGGCCGCGGGGAGCGGGATACGCAGTATTTT
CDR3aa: CASGRGERDTQYF

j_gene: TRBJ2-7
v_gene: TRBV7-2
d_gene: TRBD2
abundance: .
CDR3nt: TGTGCCAGCAGCCAACTAGCGGGAGGGATCTACGAGCAGTACTTC
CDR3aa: CASSQLAGGIYEQYF

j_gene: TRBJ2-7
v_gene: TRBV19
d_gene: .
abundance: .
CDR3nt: TGTGCCAGTAGTGGAGGGCCCACCTCAACCTACGAGCAGTACTTC
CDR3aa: CASSGGPTSTYEQYF

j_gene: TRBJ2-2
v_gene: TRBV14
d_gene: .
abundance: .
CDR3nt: TGTGCCAGCAGCCAAGATCAGAGGCGGAGGACTTCATTTTGGACCGGGGAGCTGTTTTTT
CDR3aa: CASSQDQRRRTSFWTGELFF

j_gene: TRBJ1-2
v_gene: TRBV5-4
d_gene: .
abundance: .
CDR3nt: TGTGCCAGCAGCTTGGCCAACGGGGAAGGCTACACCTTC
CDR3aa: CASSLANGEGYTF

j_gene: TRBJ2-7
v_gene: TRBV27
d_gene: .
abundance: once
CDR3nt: TGTGCCAGCGGGGGGTCCCTCGAGCAGTACTTC
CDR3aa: CASGGSLEQYF

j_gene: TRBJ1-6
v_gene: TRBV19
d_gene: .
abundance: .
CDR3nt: TGTGCCAGTAGTATAGCGCAGGGCCATAATTCACCCCTCCACTTT
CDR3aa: CASSIAQGHNSPLHF

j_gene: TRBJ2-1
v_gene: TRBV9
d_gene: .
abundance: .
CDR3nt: TGTGCCAGCAGCGTAACAACTAGCTCGAATGAGCAGTTCTTC
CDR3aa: CASSVTTSSNEQFF

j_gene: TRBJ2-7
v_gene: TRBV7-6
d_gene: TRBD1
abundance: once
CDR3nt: TGTGCCAGCAGCTTAAGACAGGGCGGTGCCTACGAGCAGTACTTC
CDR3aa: CASSLRQGGAYEQYF

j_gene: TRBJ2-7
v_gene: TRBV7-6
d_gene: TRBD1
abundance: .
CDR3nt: TGTGCCAGCAGCGTGACAGGGATCGAGCAGTACTTC
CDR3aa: CASSVTGIEQYF

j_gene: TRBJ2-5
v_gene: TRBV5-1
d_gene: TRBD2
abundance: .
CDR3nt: TGCGCCAGCAGCTTAGCTAGCGGGAGGGGGCAGGCCCAGTACTTC
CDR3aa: CASSLASGRGQAQYF

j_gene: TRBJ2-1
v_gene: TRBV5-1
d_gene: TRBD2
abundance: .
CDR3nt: TGCGCCAGCAGCCAAGGACTAGCGGGAGAGGGTGAGCAGTTCTTC
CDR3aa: CASSQGLAGEGEQFF

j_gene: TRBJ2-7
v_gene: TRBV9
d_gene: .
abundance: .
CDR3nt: TGTGCCAGCAGCGTTAGGCCCGGGGCGGGGGCGGGGGAGCAGTACTTC
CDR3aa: CASSVRPGAGAGEQYF

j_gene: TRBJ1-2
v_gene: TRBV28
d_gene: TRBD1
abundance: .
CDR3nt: TGTGCCAGCAGTTCTGCGGGACAGAACGCCCCCTTCCCTGGCTACACCTTC
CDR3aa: CASSSAGQNAPFPGYTF

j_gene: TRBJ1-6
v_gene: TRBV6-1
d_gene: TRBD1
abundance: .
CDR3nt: TGTGCCAGCAGTGAGTCAGGGGGGAATTCACCCCTCCACTTT
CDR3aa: CASSESGGNSPLHF

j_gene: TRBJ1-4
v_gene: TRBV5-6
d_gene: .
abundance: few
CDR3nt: TGTGCCAGCAGCTACAGGGATGTAGGTGAAAAACTGTTTTTT
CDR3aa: CASSYRDVGEKLFF

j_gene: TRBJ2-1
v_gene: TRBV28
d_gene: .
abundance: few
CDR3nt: TGTGCCAGCGTTGTCCGGGGTGAGCAGTTCTTC
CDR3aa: CASVVRGEQFF

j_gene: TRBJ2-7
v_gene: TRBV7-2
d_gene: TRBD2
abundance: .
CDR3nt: TGTGCCAGCAGCTTTCCCTCGGCGGGGAGGGAAGAGCAGTACTTC
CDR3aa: CASSFPSAGREEQYF

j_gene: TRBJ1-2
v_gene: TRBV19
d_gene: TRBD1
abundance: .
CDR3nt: TGTGCCAGTAGTATAGCAGTACTGGACAGGGGGAACTATGGCTACACCTTC
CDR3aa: CASSIAVLDRGNYGYTF

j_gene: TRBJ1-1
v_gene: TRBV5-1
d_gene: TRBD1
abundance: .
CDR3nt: TGCGCCAGCAGCCAAAATACAGGGGTTAGAGGGTCGGAAGCTTTCTTT
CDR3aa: CASSQNTGVRGSEAFF

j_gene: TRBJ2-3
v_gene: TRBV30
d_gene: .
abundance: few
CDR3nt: TGTGCCTGGAGTAGGGGTAGGGATACGCAGTATTTT
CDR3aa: CAWSRGRDTQYF

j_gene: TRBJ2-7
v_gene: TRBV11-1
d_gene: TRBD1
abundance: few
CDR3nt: TGTGCCAGCAGCTTACACAGGGGGCTGAACGAGCAGTACTTC
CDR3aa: CASSLHRGLNEQYF

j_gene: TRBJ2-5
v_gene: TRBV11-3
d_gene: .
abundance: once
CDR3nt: TGTGCCAGCAGCTTAGGCGGGCGAGAGACCCAGTACTTC
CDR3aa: CASSLGGRETQYF

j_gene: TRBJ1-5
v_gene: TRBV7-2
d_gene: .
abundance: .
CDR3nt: TGTGCCAGCAGCTTAGCCACAGGGTCGGGGCAGCCCCAGCATTTT
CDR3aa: CASSLATGSGQPQHF

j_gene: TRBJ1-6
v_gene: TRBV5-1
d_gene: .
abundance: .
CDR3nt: TGCGCCAGCAGCTTCAGTACAGGGCCCAACTATAATTCACCCCTCCACTTT
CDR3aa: CASSFSTGPNYNSPLHF